One and the same sample provided the 30 T cell receptor beta chains below, sequenced in a study of T cell responses to AZD1222 COVID-19 vaccine (dated by TCRdb to the early 2020s). Libraries came from the immunoSEQ multiplex PCR assay. TCRdb re-hosts the immuneACCESS table, in-frame sequences only. Its copies lack some clones; in the studies checked, an unresolved V gene accounts for under half of them, and the cause for the rest is not known. This sample has 100,000 or so clones in its table, and about 94% of those were observed once. The ten largest clones take up 2% to 2.5% of the sample. According to the study, the label for this sample's time point signals: baseline before first vaccination. Source: peripheral blood, taken on day 0 of AZD1222 vaccination. Receptors originate from an adult in good health.

The gene calls are TRBV28 and TRBJ2-2; D not certain. CDR3 length: 11 amino acids. In germline, CDR1 is MDHEN, CDR2 SYDVKM. V was shortened by 11 bases and J by 6 bases, with 10 bases between the two germline ends. CDR3 loop: CACLKAGELFF. The CDR3 DNA reads as TGTGCCTGTCTTAAAGCCGGGGAGCTGTTTTTT.

The chain recombines TRBV28 with TRBJ2-7; D is possibly TRBD1 (5 bases). This CDR3 contains 12 residues. CDR1 is MDHEN and CDR2 is SYDVKM in the germline V gene. The V end was cut by 1 base, the J end by 7 bases, with 8 bases between. The CDR3 DNA reads TGTGCCAGCAGTTTATTTGCAGGGGAGCAGTACTTC. Its protein product is CASSLFAGEQYF.

The rearrangement joins TRBV7-2 to TRBJ1-4, with D possibly being TRBD1 (6 bases). CDR3 length equals 15 residues. Per the germline V gene, CDR1 is SGHTA and CDR2 is FQGNSA. Trimming pared 0 bases from V and 5 bases from J, leaving 10 bases between. The CDR3 sequence: CASSLAGQPNEKLFF. The CDR3, as DNA: TGTGCCAGCAGCTTAGCAGGACAGCCAAATGAAAAACTGTTTTTT.

This sequence joins TRBV18 and TRBJ1-2; TRBD1 agrees at 7 bases. CDR3 length equals 15 residues. V lost 3 bases and J lost 4; bases outside the gene matches: 8. CDR1 and CDR2 (germline): KGHSH, LQKENI. CDR3: CASSPEGAHSYGYTF. DNA of the CDR3: TGTGCCAGCTCACCCGAGGGGGCCCATTCCTATGGCTACACCTTC.

The table lists this clone with a count of one. The chain employs TRBV27 and TRBJ2-7; possibly TRBD1 for D (5 bases). The V gene lost 6 bases and the J gene lost 5 bases, with 14 bases spanning the gap. This CDR3 comprises 13 residues. Germline CDR1 is MNHEY and CDR2 is SMNVEV (reference sequence). The CDR3 DNA sequence: TGTGCCAGCAGCTGGCAAGTAGGGGACGAGCAGTACTTC. Its translation: CASSWQVGDEQYF.

This chain links TRBV4-3 with TRBJ2-5, with a possible D match to TRBD1 (6 bases). This CDR3 is 18 amino acids long. Trimming shortened V by 0 bases and J by 2 bases, and 19 bases separated the two germline ends. Germline V gene lookup returns CDR1 LGHNA and CDR2 YSLEER. Here the CDR3 reads CASSQDWSLGATQETQYF. The CDR3 DNA sequence: TGCGCCAGCAGCCAAGATTGGAGTTTGGGGGCTACGCAAGAGACCCAGTACTTC.

The chain carries TRBV19 and TRBJ1-4; 7 nucleotides align to TRBD1. V lost 5 bases, J lost 2 bases, and 5 bases stayed unmatched. This CDR3 region has 15 residues. The germline V gene has CDR1 LNHDA and CDR2 SQIVND (reference sequence). Written as DNA, the CDR3 is TGTGCCAGTAGTGAATTACAGGGGACTAATGAAAAACTGTTTTTT. It translates to CASSELQGTNEKLFF.

J is TRBJ1-3 and V is TRBV2; D gene unclear. The germline gives CDR1 SNHLY, CDR2 FYNNEI. Trimming left V 4 bases short and J 0 bases short, with 7 bases between. The length of the CDR3 is 14 residues. The CDR3 region is CASSGLFSGNTIYF. The CDR3 bases are TGTGCCAGCAGTGGGTTATTCTCTGGAAACACCATATATTTT. Variable domain in full (rest from reference TRBV2 and TRBJ1-3): EPEVTQTPSHQVTQMGQEVILRCVPISNHLYFYWYRQILGQKVEFLVSFYNNEISEKSEIFDDQFSVERPDGSNFTLKIRSTKLEDSAMYFCASSGLFSGNTIYFGEGSWLTVV.

This chain connects TRBV6-5 to TRBJ1-1, with TRBD1 matching 7 bases. V dropped 6 bases and J dropped 1; count of bases not matched to a gene: 5. The CDR3 consists of 14 residues. CDR1 is MNHEY, CDR2 SVGAGI, per germline. The CDR3 spells CASRWGQPNTEAFF. CDR3 DNA: TGTGCCAGCAGGTGGGGACAGCCGAACACTGAAGCTTTCTTT.

This clone was seen more than once but under ten times. The gene calls are TRBV3-1 (or the pseudogene TRBV3-2) and TRBJ2-5, with no clear D. Deletions cut 1 base from V and 4 bases from J, with 7 bases between. Germline CDR1 LGHDT, CDR2 YNNKEL (reference sequence). The CDR3 length is 13 residues. DNA for the CDR3: TGTGCCAGCAGCCAAGGGGGAAGAGAGACCCAGTACTTC. Its translation: CASSQGGRETQYF.

The V gene is TRBV21-1, the J gene TRBJ1-1. TRBV21-1 is noted as a pseudogene. The CDR3 is made up of 13 amino acids. CDR3 loop: CASRIKGTTEAFF. The CDR3 DNA sequence: TGTGCCAGCAGAATAAAGGGGACCACTGAAGCTTTCTTT.

CDR3 DNA sequence: TGTGCCAGCAGCTCCGTCCGGCGGACCGAAGCTTTCTTT. Translation gives CASSSVRRTEAFF. The gene calls are TRBV11-3 and TRBJ1-1; D gene unclear. The CDR3 has 13 amino acids. Trimming cost V 4 bases and J 8 bases, with 14 bases left between them. The V gene's germline CDR1 is SGHNT and CDR2 YENEEA.

In this sample, this clone turned up once. J is TRBJ2-5 and V is TRBV6-1; no reliable D call. V lost 2 bases and J 5 bases, leaving 15 bases between the germline ends. Germline loops: CDR1 MNHNS, CDR2 SASEGT. CDR3 size: 15 residues. In DNA form, the CDR3 reads TGTGCCAGCAGTGAATACGACATCATAGGGGAGACCCAGTACTTC. Its protein product is CASSEYDIIGETQYF.

The V call is TRBV11-3, the J call TRBJ1-2; no clear D gene. V was trimmed by 5 bases and J by 4 bases, leaving 14 bases between them. The CDR3 is 14 residues long. Germline V lookup: CDR1 SGHNT, CDR2 YENEEA. Here the CDR3 reads CASSPPGGLYGYTF. The CDR3 DNA follows: TGTGCCAGCAGCCCTCCGGGAGGACTCTATGGCTACACCTTC.

This rearrangement joins TRBV6-5 to TRBJ1-6; 7 bases map to TRBD1. Losses at the gene ends were 4 bases for V and 7 bases for J; bases not matched to a gene: 4. Per germline, CDR1 MNHEY and CDR2 SVGAGI. The CDR3 loop spans 14 amino acids. In nucleotides, the CDR3 is TGTGCCAGCAGTTTAGACAGGGTAAATTCACCCCTCCACTTT. Its protein is CASSLDRVNSPLHF.

The chain has TRBV27 and TRBJ2-1, with D possibly being TRBD1 or TRBD2 (6 bases each). CDR3 length: 15 residues. The germline CDR1 and CDR2 sequences are MNHEY and SMNVEV (reference sequence). Trimming took off 2 bases at V and 9 bases at J, with 17 bases between the two ends. Written as DNA, the CDR3 is TGTGCCAGCAGTTTAACTAGGGGGGAGACTAGTGAGCAGTTCTTC. Protein sequence: CASSLTRGETSEQFF.

V gene TRBV5-6 combines with J gene TRBJ2-5; no clear D. Looked up from germline, CDR1 is SGHDT and CDR2 is YYEEEE. The CDR3 runs 16 residues. V lost 0 bases, J lost 2 bases, and 14 bases lay in between. Here the CDR3 DNA reads TGTGCCAGCAGCTTGGAGGGCAGGAGTTTTCAAGAGACCCAGTACTTC. This codes for CASSLEGRSFQETQYF.

This chain joins TRBV3-1 (or the pseudogene TRBV3-2) and TRBJ2-1, with a possible D match to TRBD2 (6 bases). V lost 8 bases and J 4 bases, leaving 9 bases between the germline ends. CDR3 length equals 12 residues. Germline V gene lookup returns CDR1 LGHDT and CDR2 YNNKEL (reference sequence). CDR3 nucleotides: TGTGCCAGCGCGGGACCATACAATGAGCAGTTCTTC. Its translation: CASAGPYNEQFF.

The chain combines TRBV5-5 with TRBJ1-5; TRBD1 matches 9 bases. CDR1 SGHKS and CDR2 YYEKEE come from the germline V gene (reference sequence). V dropped 4 bases and J dropped 2; count of bases not matched to a gene: 1. The CDR3 contains 14 residues. CDR3 nucleotides: TGTGCCAGCAGCCGGACAGGGGGCAATCAGCCCCAGCATTTT. Translation gives CASSRTGGNQPQHF. Drawing the rest from reference TRBV5-5 and TRBJ1-5, the complete variable domain is DAGVTQSPTHLIKTRGQQVTLRCSPISGHKSVSWYQQVLGQGPQFIFQYYEKEERGRGNFPDRFSARQFPNYSSELNVNALLLGDSALYLCASSRTGGNQPQHFGDGTRLSIL.

This clone appeared a single time. The rearrangement links TRBV7-2 to TRBJ1-4, with TRBD1 matching 8 bases. CDR1 is SGHTA, CDR2 FQGNSA, per germline. The junction had 8 bases not matched to a gene; V was cut back by 0 bases and J by 8 bases. CDR3 size: 16 residues. The CDR3 loop is CASSLAGGQGGEKLFF. The CDR3 DNA sequence: TGTGCCAGCAGCTTAGCGGGAGGACAGGGCGGCGAAAAACTGTTTTTT.

J is TRBJ2-1 and V is TRBV23-1, with D possibly called TRBD1 or TRBD2 (5 bases each). TRBV23-1 is known as an ORF, though its function is uncertain. The V end was cut by 6 bases, the J end by 4 bases, with 31 bases between. The CDR3 spans 20 residues. The CDR3 region has the DNA TGCGCCAGCAGGGAAAAGGGAGCCTGGGGAAGGACACTTTATTACAATGAGCAGTTCTTC. Its translation: CASREKGAWGRTLYYNEQFF.

This clone is a singleton in its sample. The chain joins TRBV19 to TRBJ2-2; 9 bases fit TRBD1. The germline gives CDR1 LNHDA, CDR2 SQIVND (reference sequence). There are 14 residues in the CDR3. J was trimmed by 1 base and V by 9 bases; bases with no gene match: 3. The CDR3 sequence: CASTDRGNTGELFF. The CDR3 nucleotides read TGTGCCAGCACGGACAGGGGGAACACCGGGGAGCTGTTTTTT.

This clone was recorded only once. The genes are TRBV5-3 and TRBJ2-3; D is perhaps TRBD2 (6 bases). TRBV5-3 is an ORF, and what it does is uncertain. The CDR3 has 15 residues. V gave up 7 bases and J gave up 0 bases, with 15 bases separating them. For the CDR3, the DNA is TGTGCCAGATGGAGGGTGATCCCTAGCACAGATACGCAGTATTTT. Its translation: CARWRVIPSTDTQYF.

V gene TRBV2 combines with J gene TRBJ1-1; D is undetermined. The germline gives CDR1 SNHLY, CDR2 FYNNEI. V was shortened by 6 bases and J by 0 bases, with 5 bases between the two germline ends. The CDR3 spans 12 residues. In nucleotides, the CDR3 is TGTGCCAGCAGGAGGGTGAACACTGAAGCTTTCTTT. It encodes CASRRVNTEAFF.

This clone came up once. This sequence joins TRBV19 and TRBJ2-2; 7 bases are a match to TRBD2. Germline-derived CDR1 and CDR2 are LNHDA and SQIVND (reference sequence). Losses at the gene ends were 6 bases for V and 1 base for J; bases not matched to a gene: 8. This CDR3 comprises 16 residues. The CDR3 region has the DNA TGTGCCAGTAGACCATCGGGGGGACGGAACACCGGGGAGCTGTTTTTT. It is translated as CASRPSGGRNTGELFF. The full variable domain, with the rest looked up from reference TRBV19 and TRBJ2-2, is DGGITQSPKYLFRKEGQNVTLSCEQNLNHDAMYWYRQDPGQGLRLIYYSQIVNDFQKGDIAEGYSVSREKKESFPLTVTSAQKNPTAFYLCASRPSGGRNTGELFFGEGSRLTVL.

The J gene is TRBJ1-6, the V gene TRBV28, with 7 positions matching TRBD1. The germline V gene has CDR1 MDHEN and CDR2 SYDVKM. Trimming removed 6 bases from V and 0 bases from J; junction bases left unmatched: 5. The CDR3 is 16 residues long. Written as DNA, the CDR3 is TGTGCCAGCAGCGCTAACAGGGGCTCCTATAATTCACCCCTCCACTTT. Protein product: CASSANRGSYNSPLHF. Supplemented by reference TRBV28 and TRBJ1-6, the full variable domain reads DVKVTQSSRYLVKRTGEKVFLECVQDMDHENMFWYRQDPGLGLRLIYFSYDVKMKEKGDIPEGYSVSREKKERFSLILESASTNQTSMYLCASSANRGSYNSPLHFGNGTRLTVT.

The V and J genes are TRBV9 and TRBJ1-2; possibly TRBD1 for D (6 bases). The CDR3 is 12 residues long. Per germline, CDR1 SGDLS and CDR2 YYNGEE. V lost 4 bases and J lost 8, with 12 bases in between. CDR3 protein: CASSLDRWGYTF. The CDR3 nucleotides are TGTGCCAGCAGCTTAGACAGGTGGGGCTACACCTTC.

The chain recombines TRBV7-6 with TRBJ2-1; D is perhaps TRBD2 (5 bases). Germline CDR1 reads SGHVS; CDR2 reads FNYEAQ. Trimming stripped 1 base from V and 7 bases from J, with 17 bases between. This CDR3 is 16 amino acids long. The CDR3 sequence is CASSLGSFGVGNEQFF. DNA of the CDR3: TGTGCCAGCAGCTTAGGTTCTTTCGGGGTTGGGAATGAGCAGTTCTTC.

The table lists this clone with a few counts. This chain connects TRBV7-2 to TRBJ2-2, with 11 bases aligning to TRBD1. Unmatched junction bases numbered 9, after V lost 4 bases and J lost 5 bases. There are 17 residues in the CDR3. Germline CDR1 SGHTA, CDR2 FQGNSA. CDR3 DNA: TGTGCCAGCAGCTCCCCGGACAGGGGGCACCGAACCGGGGAGCTGTTTTTT. Its translation: CASSSPDRGHRTGELFF.

The chain couples TRBV14 to TRBJ2-7, with 10 bases matching TRBD1. Unmatched junction bases numbered 11, after V lost 6 bases and J lost 6 bases. This CDR3 has 15 residues. Germline lookup yields CDR1 SGHDN and CDR2 FVKESK. The CDR3 DNA reads TGTGCCAGCAGTTCTACCGGACAGGGGGTGAGCGAGCAGTACTTC. As protein: CASSSTGQGVSEQYF.